Following are 21 T cell receptor beta chains from one sample sequenced in a study of siplizumab effects on memory and regulatory T cells. Sequenced by immunoSEQ multiplex PCR; TCRdb stores in-frame clones only, minus some. The sample contains 90,000 to 120,000 clones, about 95% of which appear only once. What was sequenced was Tregs sorted from blood. All receptors come from a human donor in good health.

V usage is TRBV6-5 and J usage is TRBJ2-3; 10 positions match TRBD1. The J segment lost 6 bases and the V segment lost 5 bases, leaving 5 bases of the junction unmatched. CDR1 MNHEY and CDR2 SVGAGI come from the germline V gene. CDR3 length: 14 amino acids. The CDR3 bases are TGTGCCAGCAGTCGACAGGGGGCAGGGGATACGCAGTATTTT. Amino acids: CASSRQGAGDTQYF.

This chain links TRBV5-1 with TRBJ2-7, with TRBD1 matching over 9 bases. In germline, CDR1 is SGHRS, CDR2 YFSETQ. This CDR3 has 14 residues. The V and J ends lost 2 bases and 12 bases, in that order; junction bases with no gene match: 12. The CDR3 sequence: CASSFYRDRAVRYF. In nucleotides, the CDR3 is TGCGCCAGCAGCTTCTACAGGGACAGGGCGGTGCGGTACTTC.

The chain joins TRBV5-1 to TRBJ2-7; tentative D call: TRBD1 (7 bases). This CDR3 is built from 14 residues. V was cut by 2 bases and J by 10 bases, with 19 bases left in between. Germline V gene sequence: CDR1 SGHRS, CDR2 YFSETQ. In DNA, the CDR3 is TGCGCCAGCAGCTTTAGCCAGGGGGGTCATGGTCAGTACTTC. Its protein is CASSFSQGGHGQYF.

CDR3 region: CASSKEITGELFF. The CDR3 bases are TGTGCCAGCAGCAAGGAAATCACCGGGGAGCTGTTTTTT. V gene TRBV2 combines with J gene TRBJ2-2; D gene ambiguous. V was shortened by 6 bases and J by 4 bases, with 9 bases between the two germline ends. The germline V gene encodes CDR1 SNHLY and CDR2 FYNNEI. There are 13 residues in the CDR3.

This chain joins TRBV5-1 and TRBJ1-2, with D perhaps TRBD1 (5 bases). From germline, CDR1 is SGHRS and CDR2 YFSETQ. This CDR3 region has 13 residues. Trimming took 8 bases from V and 0 from J, leaving 11 bases between them. CDR3 sequence (DNA): TGCGCCAGTAGGGGAGCAGCTAACTATGGCTACACCTTC. Protein: CASRGAANYGYTF.

The chain recombines TRBV6-1 with TRBJ2-1; perhaps TRBD2 as D (6 bases). Germline V gene data show CDR1 as MNHNS and CDR2 as SASEGT. The CDR3 covers 17 residues. Trimming removed 1 base from V and 0 bases from J, with 13 bases in between. CDR3: CASSEVAAGFSYNEQFF. CDR3 sequence (DNA): TGTGCCAGCAGTGAAGTCGCGGCGGGATTCTCCTACAATGAGCAGTTCTTC.

This clone showed up just once. The chain combines TRBV6-5 with TRBJ2-3; D not certain. Trimming shortened V by 6 bases and J by 4 bases, and 11 bases separated the two germline ends. CDR1 and CDR2 from the germline V gene are MNHEY and SVGAGI. The CDR3 totals 13 residues. The CDR3 loop reads CASSRMVADTQYF. CDR3 bases: TGTGCCAGCAGCCGTATGGTCGCAGATACGCAGTATTTT.

This rearrangement joins TRBV28 to TRBJ2-5; no reliable D call. The CDR3 contains 15 residues. Germline CDR1 MDHEN, CDR2 SYDVKM. Trimming removed 5 bases at V and 7 bases at J, with 20 bases between. CDR3 protein: CASSRATQTVRTQYF. CDR3 bases: TGTGCCAGCAGTCGCGCCACACAGACTGTAAGGACCCAGTACTTC.

The chain couples TRBV6-1 to TRBJ2-1, with a tentative D call TRBD2 (6 bases). Germline CDR1 reads MNHNS; CDR2 reads SASEGT. With 6 bases removed from V and 1 base from J, the gap between germline ends came to 13 bases. The CDR3 is made up of 15 amino acids. The CDR3 reads CASSGQGGSYNEQFF. CDR3 nucleotides: TGTGCCAGCAGCGGGCAGGGAGGTTCCTACAATGAGCAGTTCTTC.

The rearrangement uses TRBV5-1 and TRBJ2-1; 10 bases map to TRBD2. V was clipped by 2 bases and J by 3 bases; unmatched bases: 2. The CDR3 length is 15 residues. The V gene's germline CDR1 is SGHRS and CDR2 YFSETQ. CDR3 residues: CASSFGLADYNEQFF. CDR3 bases: TGCGCCAGCAGCTTCGGACTAGCGGACTACAATGAGCAGTTCTTC.

The chain links TRBV25-1 to TRBJ1-4; D is undetermined. Germline lookup yields CDR1 MGHDK and CDR2 SYGVNS. The ends were cut back, 8 bases at V and 10 bases at J, with 14 bases in the middle. The CDR3 loop spans 12 amino acids. The CDR3 is CASVGYYGKLFF. In nucleotides, the CDR3 is TGTGCCAGCGTGGGTTACTATGGAAAACTGTTTTTT.

The J gene is TRBJ2-3, the V gene TRBV7-3, with 10 bases matching TRBD2. Germline lookup yields CDR1 SGHTA and CDR2 FQGTGA. V shed 3 bases, J shed 8 bases, and the junction held 11 bases outside the gene matches. The CDR3 spans 16 residues. The CDR3 protein is CASSFSSGSRYGTQYF. DNA for the CDR3: TGTGCCAGCAGCTTCTCTAGCGGGAGTCGTTACGGTACGCAGTATTTT.

This chain connects TRBV14 to TRBJ2-1; possible D gene TRBD2, 5 bases. The length of the CDR3 is 12 residues. V gave up 1 base and J gave up 13 bases, with 11 bases separating them. Germline CDR1 is SGHDN and CDR2 is FVKESK. The CDR3 DNA reads as TGTGCCAGCAGCCAAGTCGAATCGGGACAGTTCTTC. Residues: CASSQVESGQFF.

This clone is a singleton in its sample. The gene calls are TRBV25-1 and TRBJ1-2; weak D call: TRBD1 (5 bases). V was trimmed by 3 bases and J by 4 bases, leaving 18 bases between them. CDR1 is MGHDK and CDR2 is SYGVNS in the germline V gene. The CDR3 consists of 16 residues. This CDR3 reads CASSEGPSRLFYGYTF. The CDR3, as DNA: TGTGCCAGCAGTGAGGGGCCATCCCGTCTCTTCTATGGCTACACCTTC.

This chain joins TRBV5-5 and TRBJ1-1; unclear D gene. The ends were cut back, 0 bases at V and 7 bases at J, with 16 bases in the middle. The germline gives CDR1 SGHKS, CDR2 YYEKEE (reference sequence). The CDR3 covers 15 residues. CDR3 bases: TGTGCCAGCAGCTTGGGCCCAGAAAGAGTACGTGAAGCTTTCTTT. This codes for CASSLGPERVREAFF. Together with reference TRBV5-5 and TRBJ1-1, the CDR3 gives the full variable domain: DAGVTQSPTHLIKTRGQQVTLRCSPISGHKSVSWYQQVLGQGPQFIFQYYEKEERGRGNFPDRFSARQFPNYSSELNVNALLLGDSALYLCASSLGPERVREAFFGQGTRLTVV.

This chain connects TRBV7-9 to TRBJ1-2; D is perhaps TRBD1 (5 bases). V shed 6 bases and J shed 5 bases, with 10 bases lying between them. Germline loops: CDR1 SEHNR, CDR2 FQNEAQ (reference sequence). The CDR3 sequence is 12 residues long. The CDR3: CASRTEEYGYTF. The CDR3 DNA reads TGTGCCAGCAGGACAGAAGAATATGGCTACACCTTC.

The chain combines TRBV18 with TRBJ1-2; 7 bases are shared with TRBD1. This CDR3 spans 19 amino acids. Trimming took 4 bases from V and 1 from J; bases not matched to a gene: 18. CDR1 and CDR2 (germline): KGHSH, LQKENI. DNA of the CDR3: TGTGCCAGCTCACGAGTTCAGGGAAAGAGGACAGGACATAACTATGGCTACACCTTC. It encodes CASSRVQGKRTGHNYGYTF.

This clone was counted once. This chain joins TRBV5-1 and TRBJ2-1; D is ambiguous. Trimming took 4 bases from V and 8 from J, leaving 13 bases between them. Germline V lookup: CDR1 SGHRS, CDR2 YFSETQ. The CDR3 loop spans 13 amino acids. The CDR3: CASSKDESDEQFF. The CDR3 DNA is TGCGCCAGCAGCAAGGATGAAAGCGATGAGCAGTTCTTC.

The J gene is TRBJ2-7, the V gene TRBV5-6; D is perhaps TRBD2 (5 bases). The V and J ends lost 1 base and 6 bases respectively, with 11 bases between them. Germline assignment: CDR1 SGHDT and CDR2 YYEEEE. The CDR3 is 13 residues long. CDR3 DNA: TGTGCCAGCAGCTTGTCGACACGGGGCGAGCAGTACTTC. Amino acids: CASSLSTRGEQYF. The full variable domain, with the rest looked up from reference TRBV5-6 and TRBJ2-7, is DAGVTQSPTHLIKTRGQQVTLRCSPKSGHDTVSWYQQALGQGPQFIFQYYEEEERQRGNFPDRFSGHQFPNYSSELNVNALLLGDSALYLCASSLSTRGEQYFGPGTRLTVT.

Worth noting for this clone: One junction end disagrees with the germline gene, perhaps due to a read error. The rearrangement uses TRBV5-1 and TRBJ2-1; D not certain. Germline assignment: CDR1 SGHRS and CDR2 YFSETQ. This CDR3 has 12 residues. The CDR3 DNA sequence: TGCGCCAGCAGATTGGAAGTAAATGAGCAGTTCTTC. It encodes CASRLEVNEQFF.

V gene TRBV28 combines with J gene TRBJ2-1; the match to TRBD2 covers 7 bases. J lost 2 bases, V lost 8 bases, and 6 bases had no gene match. The V gene's germline CDR1 is MDHEN and CDR2 SYDVKM. This CDR3 is built from 14 residues. The CDR3 reads CASRGRATYNEQFF. CDR3 nucleotides: TGTGCCAGCCGTGGGAGGGCCACCTACAATGAGCAGTTCTTC.